These T cell receptor beta chains were read from a single sample in a study of technical replicates of blood from a handful of donors. The method was immunoSEQ multiplex PCR; TCRdb's version includes in-frame clones alone and lacks a portion of them. The table includes under 95,000 clones, around 94% detected once. The material sequenced was T cells isolated from PBMCs. The receptors stem from a human donor in good health. CDR3s leave out the opening cysteine and the closing phenylalanine or tryptophan. The D gene is left open where the match is weak.

>TRBJ1-1|NA|TRBV19
ASSISLDSLNEAF
>TRBJ2-7|TRBD1|TRBV10-3
AISRDRGSYEQY
>TRBJ1-1|NA|TRBV4-1
ASSHTGGEAF
>TRBJ2-1|TRBD1|TRBV6-5
ASIKRTGSNEQF
>TRBJ2-7|TRBD2|TRBV10-1
ASSQGLAGLSYEQY
>TRBJ2-5|NA|TRBV6-1
ASSEGTIRGTQY
>TRBJ1-5|TRBD1|TRBV23-1
AREDEQGNSNQPQH
>TRBJ2-7|TRBD2|TRBV7-2
ASSPQLAGVYEQY
>TRBJ2-6|TRBD1|TRBV4-1
ASRQGQAISGANVLT
>TRBJ2-3|NA|TRBV6-1
ASRWLRSDTQY
>TRBJ1-2|TRBD1|TRBV28
ASSPGQRLGYGYT
>TRBJ2-7|TRBD2|TRBV7-6
ASSLASGSSYEQY
>TRBJ2-7|TRBD2|TRBV19
ASSPGTSGRSSFYEQY
>TRBJ1-6|NA|TRBV4-2
ASSQQGFTLH
>TRBJ2-5|TRBD1|TRBV2
ASNSTGAQETQY
>TRBJ2-7|NA|TRBV9
ASSVATGEQY
>TRBJ2-5|TRBD1|TRBV2
ASSADRGAQETQY
>TRBJ2-2|TRBD2|TRBV29-1
SVEVWLAGTTGELF
>TRBJ1-6|NA|TRBV6-1
ASGRQLSPLH
>TRBJ1-5|NA|TRBV19
ASTKTGYANQPQH
>TRBJ2-5|NA|TRBV7-9
ASSWGGQLQETQY
>TRBJ2-7|TRBD1|TRBV5-6
ASSLGTGTGPGALYEQY
>TRBJ2-7|TRBD2|TRBV13
ATKEAGETYEQY